The TCR beta chain under discussion was sequenced for a study of PD-L1 blockade in urothelial cancer. The study, taken as a whole, reports: Survival was better when pretreatment blood TCR clonality fell below the median.

Time point noted: pretreatment peripheral blood. To note about this clone: Its antigen is as yet unknown.

TCRdb's table, derived via immunoSEQ multiplex PCR, lists solely in-frame clones and lacks some. This table has over 75,000 clones, around 90% appearing once. Germline lookup yields CDR1 SGHDT and CDR2 YYEEEE. V was trimmed by 3 bases and J by 4 bases, leaving 10 bases between them. This CDR3 comprises 13 residues. The TCR originated in a woman aged 80 or older with urothelial cancer. The chain combines TRBV5-6 with TRBJ1-2; D possibly corresponds to TRBD1 (6 bases). The material sequenced was PBMCs, taken around atezolizumab (anti-PD-L1) treatment. This chain's CDR3 is CASSSTGLYGYTF. CDR3 sequence (DNA): TGTGCCAGCAGCTCCACAGGGCTCTATGGCTACACCTTC.